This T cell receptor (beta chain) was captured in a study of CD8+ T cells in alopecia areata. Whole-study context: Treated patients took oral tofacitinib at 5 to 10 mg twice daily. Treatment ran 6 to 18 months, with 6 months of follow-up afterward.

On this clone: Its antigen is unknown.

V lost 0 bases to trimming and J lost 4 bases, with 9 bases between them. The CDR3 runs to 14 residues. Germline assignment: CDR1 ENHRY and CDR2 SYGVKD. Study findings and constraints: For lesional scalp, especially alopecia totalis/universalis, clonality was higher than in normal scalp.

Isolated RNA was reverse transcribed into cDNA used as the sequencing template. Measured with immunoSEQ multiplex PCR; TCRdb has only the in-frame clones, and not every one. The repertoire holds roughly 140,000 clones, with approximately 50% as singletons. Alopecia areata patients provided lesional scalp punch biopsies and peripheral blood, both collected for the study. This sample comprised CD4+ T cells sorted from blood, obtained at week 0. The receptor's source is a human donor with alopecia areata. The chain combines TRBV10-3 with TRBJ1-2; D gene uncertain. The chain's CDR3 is CAISESNRLYGYTF. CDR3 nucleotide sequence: TGTGCCATCAGTGAGTCTAACAGACTCTATGGCTACACCTTC.